This note documents a single T cell receptor (beta chain) sequence. These data belong to a study of shared clonotypes between healthy human individuals. Background on the study: Donors consisted of two women and a few men between 18 and 49.

This CDR3 comprises 15 residues. With 5 bases clipped from V and 1 base from J, the junction kept 4 bases outside the gene matches. Germline V gene lookup returns CDR1 MNHEY and CDR2 SMNVEV (reference sequence). CD45RO-negative CD8 cells positively selected for CCR7 made up the naive population, which excluded terminally differentiated effector memory CD45RA+ cells. TCRdb's copy holds only in-frame clones and misses some; the assay was immunoSEQ multiplex PCR. Among over 750,000 clones, roughly 96% were seen once, and the ten largest hold over 0.2%. The J gene is TRBJ2-3, the V gene TRBV27, with 9 bases that match TRBD1. Specimen: naive CD8+ T cells sorted from blood. The receptor's source is a man in his thirties or forties in good health. In nucleotides, the CDR3 is TGTGCCAGCAGTGCGCGGGACAGGGGCACAGATACGCAGTATTTT. It yields the protein CASSARDRGTDTQYF.